A selection of T cell receptor beta chains follows, all from one sample in a study of Graves' ophthalmopathy and Graves' hyperthyroidism. From the multiplex PCR reads, TCRdb called clonotypes with MiXCR, one entry per CDR3 protein. Of about 640,000 distinct CDR3 sequences listed, about two fifths are singletons. Sequencing was carried out using peripheral blood. These receptors were taken from an adult man with Graves' ophthalmopathy. Each CDR3 is given without its conserved first and last residue. D genes are given only for firm matches. Some rows mark clone size as missing; the rest say once, few, many or name a class of expanded clone.

V: TRBV11-2
size: many
J: TRBJ2-7
D: TRBD1
CDR3: ASRLDRSLRYEQY

V: TRBV5-6
size: .
J: TRBJ1-6
D: TRBD1
CDR3: ASSLQGTCSPLH

V: TRBV20-1
size: few
J: TRBJ1-1
D: .
CDR3: SARGNTFPRTEAF

V: TRBV7-2
size: few
J: TRBJ1-1
D: .
CDR3: ASSQEGHQNTEAF

V: TRBV7-9
size: .
J: TRBJ1-1
D: .
CDR3: ASSTSNQPVEAF

V: TRBV9
size: many
J: TRBJ1-6
D: .
CDR3: ASSVDSHSYNSPLH

V: TRBV7-9
size: .
J: TRBJ1-6
D: TRBD1
CDR3: ASSSQGQCNSLLH

V: TRBV29-1
size: .
J: TRBJ1-2
D: TRBD1
CDR3: SVGTTRDSNYGYT

V: TRBV6-5
size: .
J: TRBJ2-2
D: TRBD1
CDR3: ASSYRPWTGRNTGELF

V: TRBV24-1
size: many
J: TRBJ2-2
D: TRBD1
CDR3: APADRVSTGELF

V: TRBV19
size: many
J: TRBJ1-5
D: TRBD1
CDR3: ASSIDLAGGYGQPQH

V: TRBV5-6
size: many
J: TRBJ2-5
D: TRBD2
CDR3: ASSLVAGREETQY

V: TRBV5-5
size: many
J: TRBJ2-5
D: .
CDR3: ASSSLISGWGETQY

V: TRBV29-1
size: .
J: TRBJ1-2
D: TRBD1
CDR3: SVDGTGASGYT

V: TRBV4-1
size: .
J: TRBJ2-7
D: .
CDR3: ASSQGPGQKSYEQY

V: TRBV10-1
size: few
J: TRBJ2-5
D: TRBD2
CDR3: ARNPGLAGALKETQY

V: TRBV14
size: many
J: TRBJ1-2
D: .
CDR3: ASSPPSGYGYT

V: TRBV25-1
size: .
J: TRBJ1-1
D: TRBD1
CDR3: ASSEYGTGRLAF

V: TRBV2
size: .
J: TRBJ2-5
D: .
CDR3: ASRADSQGTQY

V: TRBV7-8
size: many
J: TRBJ1-5
D: TRBD1
CDR3: ASSAGQAQPQH

V: TRBV25-1
size: many
J: TRBJ1-5
D: .
CDR3: ASTDEEGPNQPQH

V: TRBV9
size: .
J: TRBJ1-1
D: .
CDR3: ASSPPGGETEAF

V: TRBV6-1
size: .
J: TRBJ1-1
D: .
CDR3: ASRIAANTEAF

V: TRBV19
size: many
J: TRBJ2-7
D: TRBD1
CDR3: ASSIGQGGDEQY

V: TRBV9
size: many
J: TRBJ2-7
D: TRBD1
CDR3: ASSVAGTGVNEQY

V: TRBV7-8
size: many
J: TRBJ2-5
D: .
CDR3: ASSPGTATRETQY

V: TRBV5-4
size: many
J: TRBJ1-2
D: .
CDR3: ASSLYAGASYGYT

V: TRBV7-9
size: .
J: TRBJ2-6
D: .
CDR3: ARSSGANVLT

V: TRBV14
size: many
J: TRBJ1-5
D: .
CDR3: ASSQGLGEPQH

V: TRBV11-3
size: many
J: TRBJ2-7
D: TRBD1
CDR3: ASSSGTGEQY

V: TRBV7-9
size: .
J: TRBJ2-6
D: TRBD2
CDR3: ASSPSGGADRANVLT

V: TRBV9
size: .
J: TRBJ2-2
D: .
CDR3: ASSVGQMNTGELF

V: TRBV5-1
size: few
J: TRBJ1-2
D: .
CDR3: ASSLEGELNYGYT

V: TRBV20-1
size: .
J: TRBJ1-5
D: .
CDR3: SARGEGDQPQH

V: TRBV19
size: many
J: TRBJ2-5
D: .
CDR3: ASTDGGAQETQY

V: TRBV25-1
size: .
J: TRBJ2-3
D: .
CDR3: ASSEDGWNTDTQY

V: TRBV10-3
size: .
J: TRBJ1-2
D: TRBD1
CDR3: AIGARGLDDGYT

V: TRBV7-2
size: many
J: TRBJ2-7
D: .
CDR3: ASSLEPQRRTYEQY